The 24 T cell receptor beta chains reported below all come from one sample, sequenced in a study of cytomegalovirus exposure and HLA in healthy donors. Sequencing was performed with immunoSEQ multiplex PCR; in TCRdb, only in-frame clones are kept and a portion is missing. The data show approximately 150,000 clones, 84% seen once. Material for sequencing was PBMCs. These receptors were taken from a man younger than 40 in good health and CMV-seropositive.

This sequence joins TRBV28 and TRBJ2-7; D might be TRBD2 (6 bases). Trimming pared 8 bases from V and 0 bases from J, leaving 11 bases between. Germline loops: CDR1 MDHEN, CDR2 SYDVKM. This CDR3 is built from 13 residues. The chain's CDR3 is CASSSRDSYEQYF. The CDR3 region has the DNA TGTGCCAGCTCCTCGCGGGACTCCTACGAGCAGTACTTC. Combining the CDR3 with reference TRBV28 and TRBJ2-7 gives the whole variable domain DVKVTQSSRYLVKRTGEKVFLECVQDMDHENMFWYRQDPGLGLRLIYFSYDVKMKEKGDIPEGYSVSREKKERFSLILESASTNQTSMYLCASSSRDSYEQYFGPGTRLTVT.

This chain connects TRBV15 to TRBJ2-7; tentatively, D is TRBD1 (6 bases). V lost 1 base and J lost 4, with 14 bases in between. The CDR3 is made up of 15 amino acids. The germline V gene encodes CDR1 LNHNV and CDR2 YYDKDF (reference sequence). In nucleotides, the CDR3 is TGTGCCACCAGCAGAGGAGGGACACCCACGTACGAGCAGTACTTC. Amino acid sequence: CATSRGGTPTYEQYF. Variable domain in full (rest from reference TRBV15 and TRBJ2-7): DAMVIQNPRYQVTQFGKPVTLSCSQTLNHNVMYWYQQKSSQAPKLLFHYYDKDFNNEADTPDNFQSRRPNTSFCFLDIRSPGLGDTAMYLCATSRGGTPTYEQYFGPGTRLTVT.

This rearrangement joins TRBV9 to TRBJ2-1; D is unresolved. The V gene lost 2 bases and the J gene lost 0 bases, with 9 bases spanning the gap. The CDR3 has 15 amino acids. Germline assignment: CDR1 SGDLS and CDR2 YYNGEE. The CDR3 loop reads CASSVTPSSYNEQFF. The DNA of the CDR3 is TGTGCCAGCAGCGTTACTCCGAGCTCCTACAATGAGCAGTTCTTC.

The count of this clone is one. The CDR3 reads CASRGGTGTLTDTQYF. The CDR3 DNA reads as TGTGCCAGTCGGGGGGGAACCGGGACCCTCACAGATACGCAGTATTTT. This rearrangement joins TRBV19 to TRBJ2-3, with 8 positions matching TRBD2. This CDR3 contains 16 residues. Trimming at V came to 8 bases and at J to 2 bases, leaving 12 bases not matched to a gene. In germline, CDR1 is LNHDA, CDR2 SQIVND (reference sequence).

The J gene is TRBJ1-6, the V gene TRBV5-5; 10 nucleotides agree with TRBD1. The CDR3 totals 14 residues. The trim removed 0 bases at V and 11 bases at J, leaving 2 bases unmatched. Germline CDR1 SGHKS, CDR2 YYEKEE (reference sequence). DNA of the CDR3: TGTGCCAGCAGCTTGGGGACAGGGGGGACACCCCTCCACTTT. Protein: CASSLGTGGTPLHF.

V gene TRBV7-2 combines with J gene TRBJ2-3, with 10 bases matching TRBD2. V shed 2 bases and J 3 bases; nucleotides not matched to a gene: 5. CDR1 and CDR2 from the germline V gene are SGHTA and FQGNSA. The CDR3 runs to 16 residues. CDR3 nucleotide sequence: TGTGCCAGCAGCTTACAAGCGGGAGGGAATACAGATACGCAGTATTTT. Its protein is CASSLQAGGNTDTQYF.

The chain joins TRBV9 to TRBJ1-1; D perhaps matches TRBD1 (5 bases). V shed 4 bases and J shed 1 base, with 8 bases lying between them. The germline V gene encodes CDR1 SGDLS and CDR2 YYNGEE. There are 13 residues in the CDR3. CDR3 loop: CASSPQGNTEAFF. The CDR3 coding sequence is TGTGCCAGCAGCCCCCAGGGGAACACTGAAGCTTTCTTT. Using reference TRBV9 and TRBJ1-1 for the parts outside the CDR3, the full variable domain is DSGVTQTPKHLITATGQRVTLRCSPRSGDLSVYWYQQSLDQGLQFLIQYYNGEERAKGNILERFSAQQFPDLHSELNLSSLELGDSALYFCASSPQGNTEAFFGQGTRLTVV.

The chain uses TRBV30 and TRBJ1-2, with a tentative D call TRBD1 (5 bases). The CDR3 has 13 residues. CDR1 is GTSNPN, CDR2 SVGIG, per germline (reference sequence). V was clipped by 4 bases and J by 3 bases, with 12 bases between them. This CDR3 reads CAWNPGGDYGYTF. CDR3 coding DNA: TGTGCCTGGAATCCCGGGGGGGACTATGGCTACACCTTC.

The chain joins TRBV5-1 to TRBJ2-3; a possible D gene is TRBD1 (6 bases). This CDR3 is 15 amino acids long. In germline, CDR1 is SGHRS, CDR2 YFSETQ. Between the trimmed V and J ends, which lost 1 base and 5 bases, there was a span of 14 bases. For the CDR3, the DNA is TGCGCCAGCAGCTTGCAAGGGGGTCGGGTAGATACGCAGTATTTT. Translated, it gives CASSLQGGRVDTQYF.

The rearrangement links TRBV5-1 to TRBJ2-5; tentatively, D is TRBD2 (5 bases). CDR1 SGHRS and CDR2 YFSETQ come from the germline V gene. Trimming shortened V by 0 bases and J by 0 bases, and 6 bases separated the two germline ends. CDR3 length: 14 amino acids. The CDR3 region is CASSLGRYQETQYF. Written as DNA, the CDR3 is TGCGCCAGCAGCTTGGGGAGGTACCAAGAGACCCAGTACTTC.

This clone was detected only a few times. The V gene is TRBV7-9, the J gene TRBJ2-1; 15 bases are a match to TRBD2. The length of the CDR3 is 16 residues. Trimming cost V 5 bases and J 8 bases; bases outside gene matches: 7. In germline, CDR1 is SEHNR, CDR2 FQNEAQ (reference sequence). The CDR3 sequence: CASSPRTSGRADEQFF. The CDR3 DNA reads TGTGCCAGCAGCCCACGGACTAGCGGGAGGGCCGATGAGCAGTTCTTC.

The chain recombines TRBV30 with TRBJ1-5; unclear D gene. This CDR3 contains 15 residues. The V and J ends lost 3 bases and 2 bases respectively, with 14 bases between them. Germline V gives CDR1 GTSNPN, CDR2 SVGIG (reference sequence). The CDR3 loop reads CAWSEAIGGNQPQHF. The CDR3 coding sequence is TGTGCCTGGAGCGAAGCTATCGGGGGCAATCAGCCCCAGCATTTT. Based on the CDR3 plus reference TRBV30 and TRBJ1-5, the full variable domain is SQTIHQWPATLVQPVGSPLSLECTVEGTSNPNLYWYRQAAGRGLQLLFYSVGIGQISSEVPQNLSASRPQDRQFILSSKKLLLSDSGFYLCAWSEAIGGNQPQHFGDGTRLSIL.

This clone appeared a single time. The rearrangement joins TRBV6-4 to TRBJ1-1, with 9 positions matching TRBD1. Trimming took 0 bases from V and 10 from J; bases not matched to a gene: 3. The CDR3 covers 13 residues. Germline V gene lookup returns CDR1 MRHNA and CDR2 SNTAGT. The CDR3 nucleotides read TGTGCCAGCAGTGACTCAGGACAGGGGAGAGCTTTCTTT. Its translation is CASSDSGQGRAFF.

This chain connects TRBV7-8 to TRBJ2-7, with TRBD1 as a possible D gene (8 bases). The CDR3 runs 13 residues. Germline V gene lookup returns CDR1 SGHVS and CDR2 FQNEAQ. Trimming cost V 10 bases and J 2 bases, with 15 bases left between them. The CDR3 region has the DNA TGTGCCACCCTAACAGGGGGGGCCTACGAGCAGTACTTC. It encodes CATLTGGAYEQYF.

The chain joins TRBV19 to TRBJ1-5; 9 nucleotides align to TRBD1. The CDR3 is 16 amino acids. Germline CDR1 LNHDA, CDR2 SQIVND (reference sequence). V trimming: 3 bases; J trimming: 5 bases; junction bases outside the gene matches: 8. The CDR3 here is CASSMGQGWGYQPQHF. For the CDR3, the DNA is TGTGCCAGTAGTATGGGACAGGGTTGGGGATATCAGCCCCAGCATTTT.

The table lists this clone with a count of one. The V and J genes are TRBV6-5 and TRBJ2-7; no definite D call. CDR1 and CDR2 from the germline V gene are MNHEY and SVGAGI. The CDR3 contains 15 residues. V lost 2 bases, J lost 0 bases, and 11 bases lay in between. CDR3 coding DNA: TGTGCCAGCAGTTACGGCAGGTCGAGCTCCTACGAGCAGTACTTC. As protein: CASSYGRSSSYEQYF.

The chain combines TRBV11-3 with TRBJ2-5; TRBD1 aligns across 9 bases. Trimming at V came to 3 bases and at J to 4 bases, leaving 6 bases not matched to a gene. The CDR3 loop spans 15 amino acids. From germline, CDR1 is SGHNT and CDR2 YENEEA. CDR3 in DNA: TGTGCCAGCAGCTTCTCCGGGACAGGGAGAGAGACCCAGTACTTC. It yields the protein CASSFSGTGRETQYF.

This chain links TRBV13 with TRBJ2-1, with 9 bases fitting TRBD2. J was trimmed by 10 bases and V by 5 bases; bases with no gene match: 15. The CDR3 is 16 amino acids. Per the germline V gene, CDR1 is PRHDT and CDR2 is FYEKMQ (reference sequence). The CDR3 is CASSPPGSGSWGEQFF. The CDR3, as DNA: TGTGCCAGCAGCCCCCCGGGTAGCGGGAGTTGGGGAGAGCAGTTCTTC.

The chain is built from TRBV18 and TRBJ1-3; D possibly corresponds to TRBD1 (5 bases). V was shortened by 2 bases and J by 0 bases, with 11 bases between the two germline ends. The CDR3 totals 16 residues. Germline V gene sequence: CDR1 KGHSH, CDR2 LQKENI. The CDR3 sequence is CASSPYGDSSGNTIYF. In DNA, the CDR3 is TGTGCCAGCTCACCATATGGCGACAGCTCTGGAAACACCATATATTTT.

This chain joins TRBV19 and TRBJ2-7, with D perhaps TRBD1 (5 bases). Trimming took off 2 bases at V and 5 bases at J, with 13 bases between the two ends. The CDR3 is 14 residues long. The V gene's germline CDR1 is LNHDA and CDR2 SQIVND (reference sequence). The CDR3 sequence is CASSISRVANEQYF. The DNA of the CDR3 is TGTGCCAGTAGTATATCCAGGGTAGCCAACGAGCAGTACTTC.

The gene calls are TRBV6-5 and TRBJ2-7; 7 bases map to TRBD1. J lost 4 bases, V lost 7 bases, and 10 bases had no gene match. The CDR3 covers 14 residues. The germline gives CDR1 MNHEY, CDR2 SVGAGI. This chain's CDR3 is CASTKGDSLYEQYF. Here the CDR3 DNA reads TGTGCCAGCACCAAGGGGGACAGCCTTTACGAGCAGTACTTC.

V usage is TRBV6-6 and J usage is TRBJ2-1; D is uncertain. Germline lookup yields CDR1 MNHNY and CDR2 SVGAGI (reference sequence). Trimming stripped 0 bases from V and 7 bases from J, with 7 bases between. The CDR3 length is 13 residues. The CDR3 protein is CASSYSSLNEQFF. The DNA for the CDR3 is TGTGCCAGCAGTTACTCATCACTGAATGAGCAGTTCTTC.

This clone was observed once. The J gene is TRBJ2-7, the V gene TRBV2; TRBD1 matches at 9 bases. Germline assignment: CDR1 SNHLY and CDR2 FYNNEI. The CDR3 has 13 residues. The CDR3 nucleotides read TGTGCATCCTACCGGGACAGGGTCTACGAGCAGTACTTC. Protein product: CASYRDRVYEQYF.

This rearrangement joins TRBV7-3 to TRBJ2-1; TRBD2 aligns across 9 bases. CDR3 size: 16 residues. After removal of 1 base from V and 7 bases from J, the junction contained 8 bases not matched to a gene. Per the germline V gene, CDR1 is SGHTA and CDR2 is FQGTGA. In DNA, the CDR3 is TGTGCCAGCAGCTTAATGGCGGGAGGGGTAGGAAATGAGCAGTTCTTC. This translates into CASSLMAGGVGNEQFF.